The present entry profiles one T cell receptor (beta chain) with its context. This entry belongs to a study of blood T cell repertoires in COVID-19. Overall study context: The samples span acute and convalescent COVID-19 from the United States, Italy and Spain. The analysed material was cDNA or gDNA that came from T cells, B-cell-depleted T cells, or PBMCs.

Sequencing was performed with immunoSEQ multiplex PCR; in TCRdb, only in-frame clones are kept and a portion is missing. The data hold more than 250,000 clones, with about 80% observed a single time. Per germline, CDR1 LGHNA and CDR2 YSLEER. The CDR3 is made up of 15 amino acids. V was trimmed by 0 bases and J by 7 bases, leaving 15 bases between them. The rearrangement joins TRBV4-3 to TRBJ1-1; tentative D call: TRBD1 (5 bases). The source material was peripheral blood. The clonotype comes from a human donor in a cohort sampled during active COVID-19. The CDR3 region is CASSQDDSGTFEAFF. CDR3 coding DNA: TGCGCCAGCAGCCAAGATGATTCCGGGACTTTTGAAGCTTTCTTT.